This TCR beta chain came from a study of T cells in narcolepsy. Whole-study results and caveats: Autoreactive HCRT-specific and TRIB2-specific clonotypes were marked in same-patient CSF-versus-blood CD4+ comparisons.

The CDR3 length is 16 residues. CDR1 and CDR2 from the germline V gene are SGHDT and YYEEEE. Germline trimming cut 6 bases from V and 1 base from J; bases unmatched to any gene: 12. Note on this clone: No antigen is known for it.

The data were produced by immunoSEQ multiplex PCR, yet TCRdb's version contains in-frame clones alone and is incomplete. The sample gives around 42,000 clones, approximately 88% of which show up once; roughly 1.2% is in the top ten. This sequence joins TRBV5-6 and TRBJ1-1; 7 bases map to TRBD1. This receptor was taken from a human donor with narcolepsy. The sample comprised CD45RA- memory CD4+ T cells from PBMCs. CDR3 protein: CASNHARGTANTEAFF. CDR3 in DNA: TGTGCCAGCAACCACGCCAGGGGGACAGCGAACACTGAAGCTTTCTTT.